The 27 T cell receptor beta chains below all came from one sample that was sequenced in a study of T cells in tuberculosis. Sequencing used immunoSEQ multiplex PCR; TCRdb keeps in-frame clones, though not all of them. The sample shows around 30,000 clones, approximately 93% of them seen only once. Sequenced sample: PBMCs. All receptors derive from a donor aged 5 to 30 with latent tuberculosis or without tuberculosis infection.

The chain recombines TRBV6-5 with TRBJ2-1; the match to TRBD1 covers 12 bases. CDR3 length: 15 amino acids. Germline V gene sequence: CDR1 MNHEY, CDR2 SVGAGI. Trimming took 4 bases from V and 5 from J; bases not matched to a gene: 3. CDR3 DNA: TGTGCCAGCAGTTGGGGACAGGGGGCGAACAATGAGCAGTTCTTC. As protein: CASSWGQGANNEQFF.

The rearrangement links TRBV19 to TRBJ2-1; 8 bases align to TRBD2. Germline V gene lookup returns CDR1 LNHDA and CDR2 SQIVND (reference sequence). After removal of 5 bases from V and 0 bases from J, the junction contained 6 bases not matched to a gene. The CDR3 spans 16 residues. In DNA, the CDR3 is TGTGCCAGTAGTTACCGGGGGGGCAGCTCCTACAATGAGCAGTTCTTC. Amino acids: CASSYRGGSSYNEQFF.

J is TRBJ1-2 and V is TRBV18, with D perhaps TRBD1 (5 bases). Trimming left V 0 bases short and J 2 bases short, with 7 bases between. The CDR3 is made up of 14 amino acids. Germline V lookup: CDR1 KGHSH, CDR2 LQKENI. The CDR3 is CASSPPTVNYGYTF. The CDR3 DNA is TGTGCCAGCTCACCACCGACAGTCAACTATGGCTACACCTTC.

The DNA of the CDR3 is TGTGCCAGCAGTCGGGACTTCGCGGCAGTTACGCAGTATTTT. It encodes CASSRDFAAVTQYF. The rearrangement links TRBV6-5 to TRBJ2-3; D possibly corresponds to TRBD2 (6 bases). Looked up from germline, CDR1 is MNHEY and CDR2 is SVGAGI. The CDR3 covers 14 residues. Trimming removed 5 bases at V and 8 bases at J, with 17 bases between.

This clone was detected once. The chain has TRBV7-2 and TRBJ2-1, with a possible D match to TRBD2 (6 bases). The V end lost 3 bases, the J end lost 3 bases, and 12 bases lay between the germline ends. Germline V gives CDR1 SGHTA, CDR2 FQGNSA. This CDR3 is 15 amino acids long. The CDR3 protein is CASSFVAGNYNEQFF. The CDR3 nucleotides are TGTGCCAGCAGCTTCGTGGCGGGAAACTACAATGAGCAGTTCTTC.

The CDR3 region has the DNA TGTGCCATCAGTGAGGAGAGGAGGACAGGGGGTTTGTATAGCAATCAGCCCCAGCATTTT. Protein: CAISEERRTGGLYSNQPQHF. The rearrangement joins TRBV10-3 to TRBJ1-5; TRBD1 matches 10 bases. The trim removed 2 bases at V and 0 bases at J, leaving 13 bases unmatched. Germline V gene data show CDR1 as ENHRY and CDR2 as SYGVKD. CDR3 length: 20 residues.

J is TRBJ1-6 and V is TRBV7-2; a possible D gene is TRBD1 (5 bases). The CDR3 is 15 residues long. CDR1 SGHTA and CDR2 FQGNSA come from the germline V gene. Trimming took 7 bases from V and 11 from J, leaving 21 bases between them. CDR3 nucleotides: TGTGCCAGCAACCTCGGGGTGGGGGGTCGGACACCCCTCCACTTT. It is translated as CASNLGVGGRTPLHF.

This rearrangement joins TRBV6-6 to TRBJ2-7, with D possibly TRBD2 on 6 matching bases. The V gene lost 0 bases and the J gene lost 3 bases, with 12 bases spanning the gap. Per germline, CDR1 MNHNY and CDR2 SVGAGI (reference sequence). This CDR3 spans 15 amino acids. The CDR3 DNA is TGTGCCAGCAGTTACTCAGGATGGGGAGGCTACGAGCAGTACTTC. This encodes CASSYSGWGGYEQYF.

The V call is TRBV25-1, the J call TRBJ2-7; unclear D gene. Germline lookup yields CDR1 MGHDK and CDR2 SYGVNS. CDR3 length: 15 residues. With 1 base removed from V and 0 bases from J, the gap between germline ends came to 10 bases. Here the CDR3 reads CASSELNSTSYEQYF. Written as DNA, the CDR3 is TGTGCCAGCAGTGAATTGAACAGCACCTCCTACGAGCAGTACTTC.

This chain connects TRBV4-2 to TRBJ2-3; tentative D call: TRBD1 (6 bases). V lost 5 bases and J lost 5, with 20 bases in between. Germline V gives CDR1 LGHNA, CDR2 YNFKEQ. This CDR3 is 16 amino acids long. The CDR3 sequence: CASSTSGPGAGDTQYF. Written as DNA, the CDR3 is TGTGCCAGCAGCACTAGTGGGCCAGGGGCAGGAGATACGCAGTATTTT.

The rearrangement uses TRBV7-8 and TRBJ2-3, with 10 bases lining up with TRBD2. CDR3 length: 15 residues. CDR1 is SGHVS, CDR2 FQNEAQ, per germline. V trimming: 4 bases; J trimming: 6 bases; junction bases outside the gene matches: 7. In nucleotides, the CDR3 is TGTGCCAGCAGCTCCACTAGCGGGGCATCGGATACGCAGTATTTT. Translated, it gives CASSSTSGASDTQYF.

V is TRBV4-2 and J is TRBJ2-3, with 11 bases fitting TRBD2. With V trimmed by 4 bases and J by 9 bases, 9 bases remained unmatched. CDR3 length: 15 residues. Germline V gene data show CDR1 as LGHNA and CDR2 as YNFKEQ. CDR3 region: CASSLGTSGRETQYF. The CDR3 DNA is TGTGCCAGCAGCCTAGGGACTAGCGGAAGAGAAACGCAGTATTTT.

The chain carries TRBV2 and TRBJ2-7, with a possible D match to TRBD2 (6 bases). With 7 bases removed from V and 1 base from J, the gap between germline ends came to 14 bases. Germline CDR1 SNHLY, CDR2 FYNNEI. CDR3 length equals 14 residues. The CDR3 sequence: CASNPGLISYEQYF. CDR3 in DNA: TGTGCCAGCAACCCCGGACTAATATCCTACGAGCAGTACTTC.

The rearrangement joins TRBV29-1 to TRBJ2-7; perhaps TRBD1 as D (5 bases). Germline V gene data show CDR1 as SQVTM and CDR2 as ANQGSEA. Trimming took 7 bases from V and 3 from J, leaving 13 bases between them. There are 12 residues in the CDR3. As DNA, the CDR3 is TGCAGCGCCGGCACAGGCGTCTACGAGCAGTACTTC. This translates into CSAGTGVYEQYF.

The V gene is TRBV27, the J gene TRBJ2-1, with D possibly TRBD1 on 5 matching bases. Germline loops: CDR1 MNHEY, CDR2 SMNVEV (reference sequence). The CDR3 has 14 amino acids. The germline V and J ends were trimmed by 5 bases and 8 bases, with 16 bases remaining between them. Here the CDR3 DNA reads TGTGCCAGCAGTCTGGAACAGGTCACCGATGAGCAGTTCTTC. This gives the protein CASSLEQVTDEQFF.

This clone showed up just once. The gene calls are TRBV27 and TRBJ2-3; TRBD2 matches at 8 bases. Per germline, CDR1 MNHEY and CDR2 SMNVEV (reference sequence). The CDR3 runs to 16 residues. Trimming at V came to 6 bases and at J to 1 base, leaving 9 bases not matched to a gene. CDR3: CASRKGGGKRTDTQYF. The CDR3 DNA follows: TGTGCCAGCAGGAAAGGCGGGGGGAAACGCACAGATACGCAGTATTTT.

In regard to this clone: Additional DNA sequences in this sample encode the identical CDR3. V is TRBV6-5 and J is TRBJ2-7; possible D gene TRBD2, 6 bases. CDR3 length: 15 amino acids. CDR1 is MNHEY and CDR2 is SVGAGI in the germline V gene. V lost 0 bases, J lost 3 bases, and 12 bases lay in between. CDR3 DNA sequence: TGTGCCAGCAGTTACTCGGGGGGAGGCAACTACGAGCAGTACTTC. It codes for CASSYSGGGNYEQYF.

The rearrangement links TRBV15 to TRBJ2-1; 11 nucleotides align to TRBD2. The junction had 19 bases not matched to a gene; V was cut back by 1 base and J by 8 bases. Germline-derived CDR1 and CDR2 are LNHNV and YYDKDF (reference sequence). This CDR3 comprises 20 residues. CDR3 protein: CATSRGDSIILAGARDEQFF. In nucleotides, the CDR3 is TGTGCCACCAGCAGAGGGGACAGCATAATACTAGCGGGGGCCAGGGATGAGCAGTTCTTC. Full variable domain (missing parts from reference TRBV15 and TRBJ2-1): DAMVIQNPRYQVTQFGKPVTLSCSQTLNHNVMYWYQQKSSQAPKLLFHYYDKDFNNEADTPDNFQSRRPNTSFCFLDIRSPGLGDTAMYLCATSRGDSIILAGARDEQFFGPGTRLTVL.

The J gene is TRBJ2-7, the V gene TRBV7-9; a possible D gene is TRBD2 (5 bases). V was cut by 4 bases and J by 3 bases, with 16 bases left in between. The CDR3 length is 15 residues. The V gene's germline CDR1 is SEHNR and CDR2 FQNEAQ (reference sequence). The DNA of the CDR3 is TGTGCCAGCAGCTCACAAGCGGACCCTAGCTACGAGCAGTACTTC. Protein: CASSSQADPSYEQYF.

V and J are TRBV21-1 and TRBJ1-5; no DNA check was done on the table's D call, TRBD1. TRBV21-1 is flagged as a pseudogene. The CDR3 sequence is 13 residues long. The CDR3: CASKQGANQPQHF. CDR3 nucleotide sequence: TGTGCCAGCAAGCAGGGGGCCAATCAGCCCCAGCATTTT.

This clone was seen a handful of times. The chain carries TRBV7-3 and TRBJ2-1; tentative D call: TRBD2 (6 bases). V dropped 0 bases and J dropped 0 bases, with 9 bases sitting between them. The germline V gene encodes CDR1 SGHTA and CDR2 FQGTGA. This CDR3 spans 16 amino acids. The CDR3, as DNA: TGTGCCAGCAGCTTAACACTAGCCGCCTCCTACAATGAGCAGTTCTTC. Translated: CASSLTLAASYNEQFF.

The chain has TRBV7-2 and TRBJ1-6; 8 bases map to TRBD1. With 2 bases clipped from V and 13 bases from J, the junction kept 7 bases outside the gene matches. This CDR3 has 14 amino acids. The germline CDR1 and CDR2 sequences are SGHTA and FQGNSA. CDR3 in DNA: TGTGCCAGCAGCTTAAAGGACAGGGTAGCGCCCCTCCACTTT. Protein sequence: CASSLKDRVAPLHF.

This clone was counted between two and nine times. The CDR3 region is CASKSADRVSTEAFF. The CDR3 DNA sequence: TGTGCCAGCAAATCCGCGGACAGGGTAAGCACTGAAGCTTTCTTT. The V call is TRBV27, the J call TRBJ1-1; 8 bases fit TRBD1. Germline CDR1 and CDR2: MNHEY and SMNVEV (reference sequence). The J segment lost 4 bases and the V segment lost 7 bases, leaving 11 bases of the junction unmatched. The CDR3 is 15 amino acids.

V is TRBV25-1 and J is TRBJ2-1, with a weak D call TRBD1 (6 bases). Germline V gene sequence: CDR1 MGHDK, CDR2 SYGVNS. Trimming took off 10 bases at V and 5 bases at J, with 15 bases between the two ends. The CDR3 is 13 amino acids. CDR3 amino acids: CATSSTGHNEQFF. The CDR3 nucleotides read TGTGCCACCTCATCGACAGGACACAATGAGCAGTTCTTC.

This sequence joins TRBV2 and TRBJ2-2, with D perhaps matching TRBD1 (5 bases). There are 15 residues in the CDR3. V lost 6 bases and J lost 0, with 11 bases in between. Germline assignment: CDR1 SNHLY and CDR2 FYNNEI. The CDR3 sequence is CASRTDSANTGELFF. The CDR3 region has the DNA TGTGCCAGCAGGACCGACAGTGCGAACACCGGGGAGCTGTTTTTT.

V gene TRBV11-2 combines with J gene TRBJ2-1; no clear D gene. Germline CDR1 is SGHAT and CDR2 is FQNNGV. V was shortened by 1 base and J by 2 bases, with 15 bases between the two germline ends. This CDR3 spans 17 amino acids. The CDR3 DNA is TGTGCCAGCAGCTTAGTTACTGAATCCAATACCTACAATGAGCAGTTCTTC. It translates to CASSLVTESNTYNEQFF.

CDR3 amino acids: CASSILPTGNQNIQYF. CDR3 in DNA: TGTGCCAGTAGTATCCTACCGACAGGTAACCAAAACATTCAGTACTTC. The chain couples TRBV19 to TRBJ2-4; perhaps TRBD1 as D (6 bases). This CDR3 has 16 amino acids. V lost 3 bases to trimming and J lost 5 bases, with 17 bases between them. In germline, CDR1 is LNHDA, CDR2 SQIVND (reference sequence).